This record looks at one T cell receptor (beta chain) sequence and its context. There is no known antigen for this receptor. Base qualities are not at hand, and no much larger clone is one base apart. The data were taken from a study of cytomegalovirus exposure and HLA in healthy donors (dated by TCRdb to 2015 to 2018). Broadly, across the study: According to an earlier analysis of 587 of the donors, roughly 180 million T cells yielded approximately 120 million unique TCR beta sequences and approximately 300 Gb of sequence data. Roughly 300 gigabases of sequencing data and approximately 91 million unique TCR sequences made up an early release that covered under 750 HLA-typed donors. Of the 300 to 400 genotyped donors, approximately 82% fell in the genetic ancestry cluster associated with self-reported Caucasian donors. The aim of the study was to test whether cataloging public T cell receptors could identify signatures of past pathogen exposure. The T cell repertoires of 670 or so subjects were profiled by immunosequencing and related to cytomegalovirus serostatus. Along with the roughly 700-subject first cohort, a separate validation cohort of roughly 110 different subjects was used. The study combined high-throughput TCR immunosequencing, statistical association of individual TCRs with disease status, and machine learning to predict cytomegalovirus infection status. A later analysis re-analyzed previously published TCR beta repertoires from hundreds of donors and added high-resolution HLA genotyping to study TCR occurrence patterns. Rather than using new phenotypic data, the later analysis identified candidate immune exposures from TCR beta sequences and from how often those sequences occurred across donors. In an earlier analysis of about 590 of the donors, high-throughput TCR beta sequencing was used to judge whether each TCR beta V gene segment behaved as functional or pseudogenic. Alongside the repertoire data, information on donor age, sex, ethnicity and CMV serostatus was compiled. Genome-wide SNP genotypes for about 60% of the roughly 700 donors were used in a later genetic analysis, which treated that subset as a discovery cohort. Every discovery cohort repertoire had been produced on one sequencing platform. HLA typing included class I and class II loci at four-digit resolution. Typing coverage differed by locus: A, B, C, DRB1 and DQB1 were typed in about 620-640 donors, DQA1 in about 510, DPA1 in roughly 590, and DPB1 in around 440. About five DR-DQ haplotypes were treated as single units for association and clustering because of strong linkage in the cohort. On average, roughly 240,000 unique TCR beta nucleotide sequences were sequenced per donor among about 400 genotyped donors of the cohort, with around 19% of those sequences being non-productive. General conclusions and limits of the study: Presence/absence analyses assumed roughly uniform sequencing depth across donors, an assumption that may not hold. While some public TCRs were present in many individuals, most TCR sequences turned up only very rarely across donors. CMV serostatus was the only immune exposure information available for the cohort. In an earlier analysis of around 500 of the donors, most TCR beta V segments appeared in productive rearrangements about 87% or about 30% of the time, broadly matching IMGT annotations. The cohort was sequenced for TCR beta chains only, and without alpha or paired-chain data the features that could be detected were limited. According to the authors, the approach could potentially be generalized to other disease states and immunological phenotypes. When HLA alleles, especially DR and DQ, strongly co-occurred, TCR associations were difficult to assign to individual alleles. Compared with the approximately 670-donor mean, donors in an Asian-associated ancestry cluster had fewer N-insertions in productive TCRs, according to a later genetic analysis. Three of the identified cytomegalovirus-associated TCR beta chains were confirmed in vitro to be specific for cytomegalovirus antigens. A later analysis associated 16,951 TCR beta sequences with specific HLA alleles at a false discovery rate of 0.05. According to a later analysis, parvovirus B19, influenza, CMV and Epstein-Barr virus appeared linked to several top co-occurrence clusters. A further reported finding was that TCR beta sequences accurately predicted the HLA-A and HLA-B alleles for most subjects in the first cohort. In a later analysis, most CMV-associated TCR beta chains were found to appear HLA-restricted, with HLA associations seemingly driven largely by CMV exposure. A cluster of highly shared sequence variants was judged likely to represent a technical artifact of the sequencing pipeline. In a later analysis, HLA-associated TCR beta chains showed more clonal expansion and lower generation probabilities than non-associated chains that were equally common. The study gave a list of some 150 TCR beta chains associated with cytomegalovirus. Because counts were too low, roughly 17 rarely observed V segments, including chromosome 9 orphons, were left out of the earlier analysis of 500 to 750 of the donors. The 87-base-pair reads could not distinguish some IMGT-functional V segments, including TRBV6-2 and TRBV6-3, so those segments were excluded. In a later analysis, TCR association rates were found to vary across HLA loci, with the most associated TCRs seen for DRB1 alleles and the fewest for HLA-C alleles. In both the original and validation cohorts, the classifier was reported to diagnose cytomegalovirus status with high specificity and sensitivity. Because some donors lacked HLA typing at each locus, the association tests relied only on the typed subset. An association between a missense DCLRE1C variant and V-gene and J-gene trimming of TCR beta chains was found in a later genetic analysis and replicated in an independent cohort. Correlated functional status among segregating V segments might be attributable to linkage disequilibrium, but an unknown experimental factor could not be ruled out.

To prepare the library, the immunoSEQ multiplex PCR assay was applied. A mixture of 60 forward primers for TCR Vbeta segments and 13 reverse primers for TCR Jbeta segments was used in the multiplex PCR. The CDR3 region of rearranged TCR beta genes was amplified from genomic DNA with a multiplex PCR assay. On the Illumina HiSeq System, the amplified TCR beta libraries were sequenced as 87-base-pair reads. Per the source publication's procedure: A later analysis tallied tens of millions of unique TCR beta chains across the 700 or so repertoires, and about 12 million of those chains were shared by two or more donors. Raw reads were error-corrected and collapsed into unique sequences by a nearest-neighbor algorithm in which closely related sequences were merged to remove PCR and sequencing errors. V, D and J gene segments were assigned by aligning CDR3 sequences to IMGT reference sequences. For a sequence to be retained, a match of at least six nucleotides was required to both a V gene segment and a J gene segment. Rearrangements were classified as productive when the CDR3 lacked stop codons and remained in frame with V and J, and all other rearrangements were classified as non-productive. Following IMGT convention, CDR3 was defined as the stretch from the second conserved V-encoded cysteine to the conserved J-encoded phenylalanine. In an earlier analysis of roughly 610 of the donors, sequences lacking an unambiguous match to a single V gene segment were excluded. An earlier analysis of 500 to 700 of the donors classified V segments as functional when productive rearrangements were above 56.7% and as segregating when the standard deviation between donors was above 5%. A statistical classification framework was built to diagnose cytomegalovirus status from the catalog of TCR beta chain sequences. In a later analysis, TCR nucleotide sequences were compared against IMGT/GENE-DB human TR gene sequences so that V and J genes could be assigned. The TCRdist pipeline was used in a later analysis to assign CDR3 sequences and most-parsimonious VDJ recombination scenarios. In a later analysis, every TCR beta chain was defined by the combination of its CDR3 amino acid sequence and its V-gene family, and reads without a unique V-gene family were dropped. To address suspected cross-contamination and a sequencing artifact, a later analysis removed some 620 highly shared, low-generation-probability nucleotide sequences. In a later analysis, a clonal expansion index was calculated for each public chain from normalized within-repertoire ranks of inferred template counts. A later analysis computed generation probabilities with a VDJ recombination model fitted to out-of-frame rearrangements, and checked the results against IGoR. In a later analysis, hypergeometric tests were used to score TCR-TCR, TCR-HLA and TCR-CMV co-occurrence, with a repertoire-size bias correction applied to TCR pairs. In a later analysis, false discovery rates were estimated by permuting HLA or CMV assignments 20 times. A later analysis grouped co-occurring TCRs with DBSCAN, adding TCRdist sequence similarity when clustering within HLA-allele-positive subsets. Co-occurrence clustering excluded repertoires with fewer than 30,000 or more than 120,000 public chains, plus five with anomalous nucleotide sharing. TCRdb limited this immuneACCESS table to in-frame rearrangements with V and J called. A share of clones is missing; checked studies link under half to unresolved V genes, and the rest is unexplained. V and J calls and clone size come straight from that table; D and trimming were deduced from the DNA. The sample data list 170,000 or so clones, and around 83% of these were observed just once. The ten top clones hold 5% to 7% of the sample.

The cohort was made up of roughly 670 healthy bone marrow donors. Cohort members were all nominally healthy when sampled, although unrecorded immune exposures were likely present. The donor was CMV seropositive and belonged to the group of 250 to 300 seropositive cohort members. A peripheral blood sample was provided by each donor, and peripheral blood mononuclear cells were used for TCR beta sequencing. Genomic DNA was extracted from the blood cell samples with the Qiagen DNeasy Blood Extraction Kit. Taken from the germline V gene, the CDR1 and CDR2 loops are ENHRY and SYGVKD. From its cysteine to its phenylalanine, the CDR3 spans 14 amino acids. CDR3 DNA is the only sequence kept; it has 42 bases, read in frame from the first base.

The rearrangement joined TRBV10-3 to TRBJ2-5; perhaps TRBD1 is the D gene, with 7 bases matching. The J call may not be correct, given that the DNA end is closer to TRBJ2-7. Sequencing was carried out using PBMCs. This receptor was obtained from a man aged 45-60 years in good health and CMV-seropositive. The nucleotide sequence reads as follows: TGTGCCATCAGTGAGGGCAGGGGGGACAACGAGCAGTACTTC. Its coded protein is CAISEGRGDNEQYF.